The entry below describes one TCR beta chain. What it recognizes is unknown. The entry originates in a study of cytomegalovirus exposure and HLA in healthy donors. Study-level information: Within the Caucasian-associated ancestry cluster were roughly 82% of the 398 genotyped donors.

Primers: 60 Vbeta forward and 13 Jbeta reverse. Only in-frame clones appear in the TCRdb table, and some are missing; sequencing was by immunoSEQ multiplex PCR. Of under 200,000 clones in the sample, 60% to 85% were seen once. The study, taken as a whole, reports: At a 0.05 false discovery rate, a later analysis found some 17,000 TCR beta sequences to be associated with HLA alleles. One cluster of highly shared sequence variants probably arose as a sequencing artifact. As a later analysis showed, a missense DCLRE1C variant was linked to trimming of TCR beta V- and J-genes.

CDR3 size: 12 residues. Looked up from germline, CDR1 is MNHNY and CDR2 is SVGAGI (reference sequence). Trimming cost V 8 bases and J 4 bases; bases outside gene matches: 2. The chain combines TRBV6-6 with TRBJ1-2; 9 bases align to TRBD1. Sequenced material: PBMCs. This TCR came from a male donor in good health and CMV-seropositive. The DNA for the CDR3 is TGTGCCAGCCTGACAGGGGGCTATGGCTACACCTTC. It encodes CASLTGGYGYTF.